The TCR beta chain under discussion was sequenced for a study of cytomegalovirus exposure and HLA in healthy donors. Study-wide results and caveats: A later analysis reportedly identified an Asian-associated ancestry cluster as carrying fewer N-insertions than the roughly 670-donor mean. The authors listed over 150 TCR beta chains as cytomegalovirus-associated. Upon later analysis, TCR association rates were observed to vary by HLA locus, being highest for DRB1 and lowest for HLA-C.

The PCR ran on 60 Vbeta and 13 Jbeta primers. TCRdb's table, derived via immunoSEQ multiplex PCR, lists solely in-frame clones and lacks some. The data show under 140,000 clones, around 80% seen once. In the case of this clone: Its antigen is not known.

The CDR3 is 15 residues long. Trimming cost V 6 bases and J 4 bases, with 13 bases left between them. CDR1 is MNHEY and CDR2 is SVGAGI in the germline V gene. The sequence derives from a young man in good health and CMV-seropositive. The chain joins TRBV6-5 to TRBJ2-6; D perhaps matches TRBD1 (5 bases). Sequenced: PBMCs. CDR3 sequence reads: CASRLQGSGANVLTF. In nucleotides, the CDR3 is TGTGCCAGCAGACTTCAGGGATCCGGGGCCAACGTCCTGACTTTC.